The clone carrying this T cell receptor beta chain was detected only a few times. This sample was included in a study of blood T cell repertoires in COVID-19. Study-level information: From the United States, Italy and Spain came samples of acute and convalescent COVID-19. PBMCs, B-cell-depleted T cells, or T cells were the source of the cDNA or gDNA that made up the material.

The germline V gene encodes CDR1 LNHDA and CDR2 SQIVND (reference sequence). Trimming at V came to 5 bases and at J to 1 base, leaving 8 bases not matched to a gene. This CDR3 is built from 15 residues. The method was immunoSEQ multiplex PCR; TCRdb's version includes in-frame clones alone and lacks a portion of them. The sample carries roughly 330,000 clones, 86% recorded once. The rearrangement links TRBV19 to TRBJ2-7; 7 nucleotides match TRBD1. The clonotype comes from a woman aged 45-59 years with acute or convalescent COVID-19. The sequenced sample was peripheral blood. The CDR3 bases are TGTGCCAGTAGTGGGGGCACAGGGGTTTCCTACGAGCAGTACTTC. Translated, it gives CASSGGTGVSYEQYF. The whole variable domain, remainder taken from reference TRBV19 and TRBJ2-7, is DGGITQSPKYLFRKEGQNVTLSCEQNLNHDAMYWYRQDPGQGLRLIYYSQIVNDFQKGDIAEGYSVSREKKESFPLTVTSAQKNPTAFYLCASSGGTGVSYEQYFGPGTRLTVT.